One T cell receptor beta chain is described in this entry. The antigen remains undetermined. The source of the sample is a study of T cell responses to AZD1222 COVID-19 vaccine. Overall study context: Pooled samples include second doses given at about 4 or 12 weeks. Whole-study results and caveats: After the peak T cell response, and only then, were repertoires sampled. Targets within unmutated variant regions were reportedly found for nearly half of spike-specific TCRs.

This CDR3 spans 13 amino acids. Trimming shortened V by 2 bases and J by 6 bases, and 11 bases separated the two germline ends. Germline loops: CDR1 MNHEY, CDR2 SVGEGT. Measured with immunoSEQ multiplex PCR; TCRdb has only the in-frame clones, and not every one. The table records 99,000 or so clones, roughly nine tenths of them present only once. Here the sequenced sample was peripheral blood, taken on day 0 of AZD1222 vaccination. The TCR comes from an adult in good health. This chain links TRBV6-2 or TRBV6-3 with TRBJ2-7, with D tentatively TRBD1 or TRBD2 (6 bases each). CDR3 bases: TGTGCCAGCAGTTACACCGGGGGCGGCGAGCAGTACGTC. Amino acids: CASSYTGGGEQYV.